This T cell receptor (beta chain) was documented in a study of blood T cell repertoires in COVID-19. Study-level background: The analysed material was cDNA or gDNA that came from T cells, B-cell-depleted T cells, or PBMCs.

In the original processing: Amplification with reference gene primers provided the estimates of nucleated cell counts. TCRdb keeps only in-frame clones here, not all; method: immunoSEQ multiplex PCR. V, J and clone size derive from that table, while D and trimming were established from the DNA sequence. The sample has some 300,000 clones, approximately 89% seen once. This CDR3 has 16 amino acids. The germline V gene has CDR1 LGHDT and CDR2 YNNKEL (reference sequence). V lost 1 base and J 8 bases, leaving 20 bases between the germline ends. The material sequenced was peripheral blood. J is TRBJ1-2 and V is TRBV3-1 (or the pseudogene TRBV3-2); D remains unclear. This TCR was recovered from a woman in her thirties who had recovered from COVID-19. The CDR3 loop reads CASSQGGFGVMQGYTF. The DNA of the CDR3 is TGTGCCAGCAGCCAAGGGGGATTCGGGGTAATGCAGGGCTACACCTTC.